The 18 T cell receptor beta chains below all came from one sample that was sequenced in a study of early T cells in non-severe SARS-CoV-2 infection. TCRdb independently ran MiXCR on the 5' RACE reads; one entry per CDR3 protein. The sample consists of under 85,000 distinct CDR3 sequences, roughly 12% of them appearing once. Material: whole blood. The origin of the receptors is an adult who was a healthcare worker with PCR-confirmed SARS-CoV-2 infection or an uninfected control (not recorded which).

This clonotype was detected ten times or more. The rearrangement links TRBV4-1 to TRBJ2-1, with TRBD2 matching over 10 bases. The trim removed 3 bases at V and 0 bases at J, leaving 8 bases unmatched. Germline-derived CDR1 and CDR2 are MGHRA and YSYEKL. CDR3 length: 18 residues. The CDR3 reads CASSQSIAGGYSYNEQFF. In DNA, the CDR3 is TGCGCCAGCAGCCAGTCTATAGCGGGGGGTTACTCCTACAATGAGCAGTTCTTC.

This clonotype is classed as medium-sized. The CDR3: CASGGQYEQYF. The CDR3, as DNA: TGTGCCAGCGGGGGGCAATACGAGCAGTACTTC. This chain joins TRBV7-9 and TRBJ2-7; tentatively, D is TRBD1 or TRBD2 (6 bases each). The CDR3 covers 11 residues. CDR1 is SEHNR and CDR2 is FQNEAQ in the germline V gene (reference sequence). V lost 8 bases to trimming and J lost 4 bases, with 9 bases between them.

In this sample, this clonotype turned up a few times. The CDR3 loop reads CASSIGTYEQYF. As DNA, the CDR3 is TGTGCCAGCAGTATTGGGACATACGAGCAGTACTTC. The chain is built from TRBV28 and TRBJ2-7; a weak D match, TRBD1 (6 bases). From germline, CDR1 is MDHEN and CDR2 SYDVKM. V lost 5 bases, J lost 4 bases, and 9 bases lay in between. This CDR3 contains 12 residues.

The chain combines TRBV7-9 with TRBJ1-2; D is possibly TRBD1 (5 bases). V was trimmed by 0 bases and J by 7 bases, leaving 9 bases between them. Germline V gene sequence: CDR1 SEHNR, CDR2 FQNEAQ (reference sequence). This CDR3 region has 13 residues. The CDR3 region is CASSLAGGTGYTF. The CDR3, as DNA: TGTGCCAGCAGCTTAGCGGGGGGGACTGGCTACACCTTC. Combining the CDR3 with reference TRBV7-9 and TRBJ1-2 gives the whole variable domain DTGVSQNPRHKITKRGQNVTFRCDPISEHNRLYWYRQTLGQGPEFLTYFQNEAQLEKSRLLSDRFSAERPKGSFSTLEIQRTEQGDSAMYLCASSLAGGTGYTFGSGTRLTVV.

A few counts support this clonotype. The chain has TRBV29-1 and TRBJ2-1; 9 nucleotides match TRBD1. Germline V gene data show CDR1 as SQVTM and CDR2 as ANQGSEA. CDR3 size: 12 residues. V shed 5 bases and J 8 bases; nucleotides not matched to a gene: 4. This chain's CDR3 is CSVRDREDEQFF. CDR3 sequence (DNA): TGCAGCGTTAGGGACAGGGAGGATGAGCAGTTCTTC.

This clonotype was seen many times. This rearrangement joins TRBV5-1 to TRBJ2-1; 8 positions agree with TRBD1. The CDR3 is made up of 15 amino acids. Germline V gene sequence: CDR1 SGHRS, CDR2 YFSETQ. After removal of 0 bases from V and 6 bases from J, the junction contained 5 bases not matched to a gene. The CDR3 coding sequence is TGCGCCAGCAGCTTGGGGACAGGGTCTTCCAATGAGCAGTTCTTC. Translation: CASSLGTGSSNEQFF.

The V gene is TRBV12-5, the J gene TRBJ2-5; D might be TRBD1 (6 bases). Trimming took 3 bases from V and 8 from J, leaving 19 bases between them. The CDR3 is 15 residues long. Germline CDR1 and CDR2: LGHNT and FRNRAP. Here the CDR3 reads CASGFGTTGPNTQYF. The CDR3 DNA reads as TGTGCTAGTGGTTTCGGGACGACAGGCCCCAATACCCAGTACTTC. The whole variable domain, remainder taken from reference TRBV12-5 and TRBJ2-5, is DARVTQTPRHKVTEMGQEVTMRCQPILGHNTVFWYRQTMMQGLELLAYFRNRAPLDDSGMPKDRFSAEMPDATLATLKIQPSEPRDSAVYFCASGFGTTGPNTQYFGPGTRLLVL.

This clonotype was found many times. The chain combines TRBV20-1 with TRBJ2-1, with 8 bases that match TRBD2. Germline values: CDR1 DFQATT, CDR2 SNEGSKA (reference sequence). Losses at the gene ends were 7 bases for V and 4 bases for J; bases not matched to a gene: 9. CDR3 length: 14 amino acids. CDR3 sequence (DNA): TGCAGTGTATCCGGGACTAGAAGATACAATGAGCAGTTCTTC. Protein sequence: CSVSGTRRYNEQFF.

CDR3: CASSLKGAIMSTGELFF. The CDR3 region has the DNA TGTGCCAGCAGCTTAAAGGGGGCGATTATGAGCACCGGGGAGCTGTTTTTT. The gene calls are TRBV7-8 and TRBJ2-2; 7 bases fit TRBD1. V lost 2 bases to trimming and J lost 4 bases; unmatched junction nucleotides: 10. The V gene's germline CDR1 is SGHVS and CDR2 FQNEAQ. This CDR3 comprises 17 residues. The full variable domain, its missing parts supplied by reference TRBV7-8 and TRBJ2-2, is GAGVSQSPRYKVAKRGQDVALRCDPISGHVSLFWYQQALGQGPEFLTYFQNEAQLDKSGLPSDRFFAERPEGSVSTLKIQRTQQEDSAVYLCASSLKGAIMSTGELFFGEGSRLTVL.

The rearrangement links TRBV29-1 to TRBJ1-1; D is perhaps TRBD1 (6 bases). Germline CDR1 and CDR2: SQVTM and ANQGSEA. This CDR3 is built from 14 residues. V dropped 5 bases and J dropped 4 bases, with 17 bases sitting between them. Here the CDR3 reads CSVFGARGATEAFF. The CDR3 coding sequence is TGCAGCGTTTTTGGGGCAAGGGGGGCCACTGAAGCTTTCTTT.

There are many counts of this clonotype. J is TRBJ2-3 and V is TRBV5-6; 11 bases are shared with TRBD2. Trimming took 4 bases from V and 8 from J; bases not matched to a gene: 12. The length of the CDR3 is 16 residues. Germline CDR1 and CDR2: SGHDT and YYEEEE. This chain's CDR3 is CASSHRETSGRSTQYF. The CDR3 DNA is TGTGCCAGCAGCCATCGTGAAACTAGCGGGAGATCTACGCAGTATTTT.

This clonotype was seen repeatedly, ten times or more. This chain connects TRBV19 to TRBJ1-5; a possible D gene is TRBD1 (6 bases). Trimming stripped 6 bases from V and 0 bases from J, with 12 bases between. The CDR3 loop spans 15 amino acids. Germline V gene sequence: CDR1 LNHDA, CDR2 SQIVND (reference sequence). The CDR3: CASRLDRYSNQPQHF. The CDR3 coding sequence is TGTGCCAGTAGACTAGACAGGTATAGCAATCAGCCCCAGCATTTT.

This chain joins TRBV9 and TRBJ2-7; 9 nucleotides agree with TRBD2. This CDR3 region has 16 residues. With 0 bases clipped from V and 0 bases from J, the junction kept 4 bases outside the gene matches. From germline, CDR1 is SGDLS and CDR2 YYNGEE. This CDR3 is CASSVGLSGSSYEQYF. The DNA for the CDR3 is TGTGCCAGCAGCGTAGGGCTTAGCGGGAGCTCCTACGAGCAGTACTTC. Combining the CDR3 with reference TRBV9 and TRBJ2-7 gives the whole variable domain DSGVTQTPKHLITATGQRVTLRCSPRSGDLSVYWYQQSLDQGLQFLIQYYNGEERAKGNILERFSAQQFPDLHSELNLSSLELGDSALYFCASSVGLSGSSYEQYFGPGTRLTVT.

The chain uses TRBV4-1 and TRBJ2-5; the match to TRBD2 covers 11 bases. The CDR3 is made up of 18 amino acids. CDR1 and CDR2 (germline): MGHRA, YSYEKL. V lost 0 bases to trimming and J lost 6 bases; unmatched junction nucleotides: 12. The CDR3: CASSQDIAGGPRWKTQYF. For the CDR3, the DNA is TGCGCCAGCAGCCAAGACATAGCGGGGGGGCCGAGATGGAAGACCCAGTACTTC.

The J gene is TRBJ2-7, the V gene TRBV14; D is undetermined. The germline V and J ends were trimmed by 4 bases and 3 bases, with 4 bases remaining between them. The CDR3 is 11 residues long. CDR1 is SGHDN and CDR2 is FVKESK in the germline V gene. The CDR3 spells CASSRHYEQYF. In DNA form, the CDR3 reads TGTGCCAGCAGCCGACACTACGAGCAGTACTTC.

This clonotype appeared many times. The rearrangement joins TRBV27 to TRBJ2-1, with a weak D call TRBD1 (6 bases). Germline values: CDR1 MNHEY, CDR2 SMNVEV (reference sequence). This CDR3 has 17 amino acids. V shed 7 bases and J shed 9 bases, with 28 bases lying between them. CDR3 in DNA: TGTGCCAGCACTAATCCCCAGGGGTCTTCGATAAGGCGTGAGCAGTTCTTC. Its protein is CASTNPQGSSIRREQFF.

The chain's CDR3 is CASSRGRPIGQETQYF. The CDR3 nucleotides read TGTGCCAGCAGCCGCGGGAGGCCGATCGGCCAAGAGACCCAGTACTTC. The chain links TRBV12-3 or TRBV12-4 to TRBJ2-5; 8 bases match TRBD2. Losses at the gene ends were 6 bases for V and 1 base for J; bases not matched to a gene: 10. The length of the CDR3 is 16 residues.

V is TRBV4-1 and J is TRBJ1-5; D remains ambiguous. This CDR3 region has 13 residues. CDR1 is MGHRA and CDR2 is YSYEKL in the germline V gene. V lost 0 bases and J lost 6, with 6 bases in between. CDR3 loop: CASSQDWVQPQHF. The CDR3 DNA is TGCGCCAGCAGCCAAGATTGGGTTCAGCCCCAGCATTTT.